This passage covers 3 T cell receptor beta chains from one sample sequenced in a study of identical twins (dated by TCRdb to about 2016). The library was built by means of 5' RACE. The sample was run on an Illumina HiSeq 2000. TCRdb reanalyzed the raw reads on its own, using fastp at Q25 for trimming and MiXCR for clone calling, and kept in-frame beta chains. All rows with the same CDR3 protein become a single entry with the most common DNA and genes. The sample table records about 530,000 distinct CDR3 sequences; 12% to 15% of these occur just once. Of the sample, 0.44% falls within the top ten clones. The sample also formed part of further work on yellow fever vaccine responses in identical twins.

The sample taken for sequencing was CD4+ T cells sorted from blood. These receptor sequences come from a woman between 18 and 30 years old in good health.

The genes are TRBV20-1 and TRBJ2-3, with D perhaps given as TRBD1 or TRBD2 (6 bases each). This CDR3 region has 16 residues. V lost 3 bases and J lost 6, with 22 bases in between. CDR1 and CDR2 from the germline V gene are DFQATT and SNEGSKA (reference sequence). Here the CDR3 DNA reads TGCAGTGCTAGCGGTCAGGGGCGGGGTAACAGGGATACGCAGTATTTT. It is translated as CSASGQGRGNRDTQYF.

This clonotype was recorded a few times. The chain links TRBV5-1 to TRBJ2-2; 7 bases agree with TRBD1. The CDR3 sequence is 12 residues long. From germline, CDR1 is SGHRS and CDR2 YFSETQ. J gave up 4 bases and V 7 bases, and 1 base lay outside the gene matches. The CDR3 DNA reads as TGCGCCAGCCGGGACAGCACCGGGGAGCTGTTTTTT. Protein product: CASRDSTGELFF. Full variable domain (remainder filled in from reference TRBV5-1 and TRBJ2-2): KAGVTQTPRYLIKTRGQQVTLSCSPISGHRSVSWYQQTPGQGLQFLFEYFSETQRNKGNFPGRFSGRQFSNSRSEMNVSTLELGDSALYLCASRDSTGELFFGEGSRLTVL.

This rearrangement joins TRBV27 to TRBJ2-3, with TRBD2 matching over 9 bases. Germline V gene data show CDR1 as MNHEY and CDR2 as SMNVEV (reference sequence). The CDR3 runs to 17 residues. With 5 bases clipped from V and 4 bases from J, the junction kept 13 bases outside the gene matches. CDR3 sequence: CASSLLRLAGLSDTQYF. CDR3 coding DNA: TGTGCCAGCAGTCTCCTTCGGCTAGCGGGGCTCTCAGATACGCAGTATTTT.